This entry features one T cell receptor (beta chain) sequence. TCRdb's table, derived via immunoSEQ multiplex PCR, lists solely in-frame clones and lacks some. The sample has 75,000 to 100,000 clones, more than 70% seen once. The entry originates in a study of OX40 agonist ivuxolimab in advanced cancers. Looked up from germline, CDR1 is LNHDA and CDR2 is SQIVND (reference sequence). The ends lost 4 bases at V and 10 bases at J; junction bases unmatched: 13. CDR3 length: 15 residues. The chain links TRBV19 to TRBJ2-3, with 8 bases that match TRBD2. This specimen consisted of CD4+ or CD8+ T cells sorted from blood, obtained in a trial of the OX40 agonist ivuxolimab. This clonotype originated in an adult with an advanced solid tumor such as melanoma, head and neck, liver or kidney cancer. CDR3 region: CASSTPGLDKVAQYF. The DNA of the CDR3 is TGTGCCAGTAGTACCCCGGGACTAGATAAGGTCGCGCAGTATTTT.